The 26 T cell receptor beta chains given below trace back to one sample, sequenced in a study of cytomegalovirus exposure and HLA in healthy donors. Produced via immunoSEQ multiplex PCR; TCRdb's table is partial and in-frame only. The sample holds around 260,000 clones, roughly 91% seen once. Material: PBMCs. These receptors originate from a woman in her twenties or thirties in good health and CMV-seronegative.

This clone appeared a single time. CDR3 sequence: CASSSQGWTDTQYF. The CDR3, as DNA: TGTGCCAGTAGTTCACAGGGATGGACAGATACGCAGTATTTT. The J gene is TRBJ2-3, the V gene TRBV19; D is possibly TRBD1 (6 bases). The V end lost 5 bases, the J end lost 3 bases, and 12 bases lay between the germline ends. The CDR3 has 14 residues. Germline V gene lookup returns CDR1 LNHDA and CDR2 SQIVND (reference sequence).

This chain joins TRBV29-1 and TRBJ2-1; TRBD2 agrees at 8 bases. The CDR3 has 15 amino acids. Germline V lookup: CDR1 SQVTM, CDR2 ANQGSEA. Trimming at V came to 0 bases and at J to 5 bases, leaving 6 bases not matched to a gene. CDR3: CSVEDSGTSNNEQFF. As DNA, the CDR3 is TGCAGCGTTGAAGATAGCGGGACTAGTAACAATGAGCAGTTCTTC.

This chain uses TRBV7-9 with TRBJ2-3; possible D gene TRBD2, 5 bases. Trimming removed 3 bases at V and 4 bases at J, with 17 bases between. This CDR3 has 16 residues. Germline assignment: CDR1 SEHNR and CDR2 FQNEAQ (reference sequence). The CDR3 spells CASSFPKRGEADTQYF. The CDR3 nucleotides read TGTGCCAGCAGCTTTCCTAAACGGGGAGAAGCAGATACGCAGTATTTT.

This chain joins TRBV6-5 and TRBJ2-5, with 7 bases that match TRBD2. CDR3 length: 14 residues. Germline V gene lookup returns CDR1 MNHEY and CDR2 SVGAGI. The ends lost 0 bases at V and 10 bases at J; junction bases unmatched: 8. The CDR3 DNA follows: TGTGCCAGCAGTTACTCGATTATCTCGGGGGGCCAGTACTTC. Translation gives CASSYSIISGGQYF.

The J gene is TRBJ1-5, the V gene TRBV5-1; no clear D gene. CDR3 size: 16 residues. Germline CDR1 SGHRS, CDR2 YFSETQ. Trimming removed 4 bases from V and 0 bases from J, with 14 bases in between. CDR3 amino acids: CASSQGPESSNQPQHF. CDR3 nucleotide sequence: TGCGCCAGCAGCCAAGGACCGGAGTCTAGCAATCAGCCCCAGCATTTT.

The chain is built from TRBV4-2 and TRBJ2-7; D unresolved. Germline lookup yields CDR1 LGHNA and CDR2 YNFKEQ. Trimming removed 0 bases at V and 7 bases at J, with 10 bases between. CDR3 length: 13 residues. The CDR3 region is CASSQDNPREQYF. Written as DNA, the CDR3 is TGTGCCAGCAGCCAAGATAATCCGCGGGAGCAGTACTTC.

This clone has only a few counts. This rearrangement joins TRBV11-2 to TRBJ2-5; the match to TRBD1 covers 10 bases. Germline-derived CDR1 and CDR2 are SGHAT and FQNNGV. Unmatched junction bases numbered 5, after V lost 3 bases and J lost 4 bases. CDR3 length: 15 residues. The CDR3 coding sequence is TGTGCCAGCAGCTTGACAGGGGGCTCGTTAGAGACCCAGTACTTC. It encodes CASSLTGGSLETQYF.

This clone was counted between two and nine times. V usage is TRBV28 and J usage is TRBJ1-3; D uncertain. The germline CDR1 and CDR2 sequences are MDHEN and SYDVKM. There are 17 residues in the CDR3. V lost 4 bases to trimming and J lost 0 bases, with 16 bases between them. In DNA, the CDR3 is TGTGCCAGCAGTTCCCCCGGGAGGACCAGCTCTGGAAACACCATATATTTT. As protein: CASSSPGRTSSGNTIYF.

The rearrangement uses TRBV28 and TRBJ2-7; TRBD1 is a possible D gene (5 bases). V lost 3 bases to trimming and J lost 3 bases, with 12 bases between them. The CDR3 contains 14 residues. Germline V gene data show CDR1 as MDHEN and CDR2 as SYDVKM. The CDR3 loop reads CASSLIPGNYEQYF. DNA of the CDR3: TGTGCCAGCAGTTTGATTCCAGGGAACTACGAGCAGTACTTC.

The V gene is TRBV7-3, the J gene TRBJ2-3; the D gene is possibly TRBD2 (6 bases). The V gene's germline CDR1 is SGHTA and CDR2 FQGTGA. The CDR3 consists of 16 residues. V shed 5 bases and J shed 1 base, with 16 bases lying between them. CDR3 sequence reads: CASSPLSGRRTDTQYF. DNA for the CDR3: TGTGCCAGCAGCCCCCTAAGTGGGAGGCGCACAGATACGCAGTATTTT.

The chain recombines TRBV19 with TRBJ1-4; 10 bases map to TRBD1. Germline V gene data show CDR1 as LNHDA and CDR2 as SQIVND (reference sequence). The trim removed 4 bases at V and 6 bases at J, leaving 5 bases unmatched. The CDR3 totals 15 residues. The CDR3 bases are TGTGCCAGTAGTAAGGGGACAGGGGTTTATGAAAAACTGTTTTTT. Translation: CASSKGTGVYEKLFF.

This clone was recorded a few times. V usage is TRBV6-1 and J usage is TRBJ1-2; TRBD1 matches at 9 bases. Germline loops: CDR1 MNHNS, CDR2 SASEGT. V dropped 0 bases and J dropped 7; count of bases not matched to a gene: 9. The CDR3 is 16 residues long. The CDR3 nucleotides read TGTGCCAGCAGTGAAGCCGAGGGACAGGGACATTTTGGCTACACCTTC. Amino acid sequence: CASSEAEGQGHFGYTF.

The chain uses TRBV9 and TRBJ2-1, with D possibly being TRBD2 (6 bases). This CDR3 is 13 amino acids long. V was cut by 4 bases and J by 6 bases, with 11 bases left in between. The germline gives CDR1 SGDLS, CDR2 YYNGEE. The CDR3 is CASSPRTTNEQFF. The DNA for the CDR3 is TGTGCCAGCAGCCCCAGGACTACCAATGAGCAGTTCTTC. Variable domain in full (rest from reference TRBV9 and TRBJ2-1): DSGVTQTPKHLITATGQRVTLRCSPRSGDLSVYWYQQSLDQGLQFLIQYYNGEERAKGNILERFSAQQFPDLHSELNLSSLELGDSALYFCASSPRTTNEQFFGPGTRLTVL.

J is TRBJ2-1 and V is TRBV13; no clear D. Germline lookup yields CDR1 PRHDT and CDR2 FYEKMQ (reference sequence). The CDR3 spans 18 residues. V shed 5 bases and J shed 0 bases, with 20 bases lying between them. The CDR3 protein is CASSQISASRYSYNEQFF. The CDR3 region has the DNA TGTGCCAGCAGCCAAATCTCGGCTAGTCGATACTCCTACAATGAGCAGTTCTTC.

The CDR3 DNA sequence: TGTGCCAGCAGCCAAGATTGGCTAGCGGGAGGTGAGACAGATACGCAGTATTTT. This encodes CASSQDWLAGGETDTQYF. This chain links TRBV4-2 with TRBJ2-3; TRBD2 matches 11 bases. The germline V gene encodes CDR1 LGHNA and CDR2 YNFKEQ. Trimming cost V 0 bases and J 3 bases; bases outside gene matches: 8. The CDR3 length is 18 residues.

This rearrangement joins TRBV18 to TRBJ2-7, with 12 bases fitting TRBD1. The CDR3 length is 14 residues. With 5 bases clipped from V and 5 bases from J, the junction kept 4 bases outside the gene matches. Germline V gene sequence: CDR1 KGHSH, CDR2 LQKENI. CDR3 residues: CASSGDRGRDEQYF. CDR3 in DNA: TGTGCCAGCTCAGGGGACAGGGGGCGAGACGAGCAGTACTTC.

This clone was found once. The chain has TRBV4-1 and TRBJ2-3; the D is unclear. CDR3 size: 16 residues. The germline CDR1 and CDR2 sequences are MGHRA and YSYEKL. The V gene lost 0 bases and the J gene lost 7 bases, with 17 bases spanning the gap. The CDR3 DNA sequence: TGCGCCAGCAGCCAAGAGGTCCCAGCGTTTCCCTATACGCAGTATTTT. It specifies CASSQEVPAFPYTQYF.

The J gene is TRBJ2-7, the V gene TRBV30; D is possibly TRBD1 (6 bases). The CDR3 loop spans 13 amino acids. The germline gives CDR1 GTSNPN, CDR2 SVGIG (reference sequence). V lost 0 bases, J lost 2 bases, and 8 bases lay in between. In nucleotides, the CDR3 is TGTGCCTGGAGTGTTAACAGGGCCTACGAGCAGTACTTC. This sequence encodes CAWSVNRAYEQYF.

The V call is TRBV30, the J call TRBJ2-2; perhaps D is TRBD1 or TRBD2 (5 bases each). V shed 5 bases and J shed 1 base, with 8 bases lying between them. CDR3 length: 13 residues. Germline V lookup: CDR1 GTSNPN, CDR2 SVGIG (reference sequence). CDR3 DNA sequence: TGTGCCTGGGGGGACGGGAACACCGGGGAGCTGTTTTTT. Protein: CAWGDGNTGELFF.

The J gene is TRBJ2-7, the V gene TRBV5-1; TRBD1 matches 7 bases. V shed 0 bases and J 0 bases; nucleotides not matched to a gene: 6. The CDR3 has 16 residues. Germline-derived CDR1 and CDR2 are SGHRS and YFSETQ. For the CDR3, the DNA is TGCGCCAGCAGCTTGGACGGACAGGTCAGCTCCTACGAGCAGTACTTC. Its translation is CASSLDGQVSSYEQYF.

The chain combines TRBV4-1 with TRBJ2-7; 8 bases fit TRBD2. Trimming removed 4 bases from V and 4 bases from J; junction bases left unmatched: 12. Per the germline V gene, CDR1 is MGHRA and CDR2 is YSYEKL. The CDR3 length is 16 residues. The CDR3 region is CASSPEPGLGGYEQYF. The CDR3 DNA follows: TGCGCCAGCAGCCCCGAGCCGGGACTAGGTGGGTACGAGCAGTACTTC.

This clone came up once. The chain combines TRBV7-2 with TRBJ2-7; the D is unclear. This CDR3 has 12 residues. CDR1 is SGHTA and CDR2 is FQGNSA in the germline V gene. Trimming removed 1 base from V and 6 bases from J, with 7 bases in between. The CDR3 DNA reads TGTGCCAGCAGCTTAGAAACTGCCGAGCAGTACTTC. This translates into CASSLETAEQYF. The full variable domain, completed using reference TRBV7-2 and TRBJ2-7, is GAGVSQSPSNKVTEKGKDVELRCDPISGHTALYWYRQSLGQGLEFLIYFQGNSAPDKSGLPSDRFSAERTGGSVSTLTIQRTQQEDSAVYLCASSLETAEQYFGPGTRLTVT.

V usage is TRBV28 and J usage is TRBJ2-7, with 9 bases that match TRBD2. Trimming removed 5 bases from V and 3 bases from J; junction bases left unmatched: 5. Per the germline V gene, CDR1 is MDHEN and CDR2 is SYDVKM. The CDR3 runs to 14 residues. CDR3 sequence (DNA): TGTGCCAGCAGTAAAGCAGCGGGGGGCTACGAGCAGTACTTC. This gives the protein CASSKAAGGYEQYF.

V and J are TRBV5-1 and TRBJ2-5, with 11 bases fitting TRBD2. The CDR3 has 20 residues. Germline V gene sequence: CDR1 SGHRS, CDR2 YFSETQ. V gave up 0 bases and J gave up 1 base; unmatched junction bases: 14. This CDR3 is CASSLVVGLAGGWGQETQYF. Written as DNA, the CDR3 is TGCGCCAGCAGCTTGGTCGTAGGGCTAGCGGGAGGTTGGGGCCAAGAGACCCAGTACTTC.

The rearrangement links TRBV9 to TRBJ1-4, with D unclear. Germline CDR1 and CDR2: SGDLS and YYNGEE. The CDR3 covers 15 residues. V lost 0 bases and J lost 5, with 11 bases in between. The CDR3 spells CASSVDPGRNEKLFF. The CDR3 nucleotides read TGTGCCAGCAGCGTAGATCCGGGCAGGAATGAAAAACTGTTTTTT.

V is TRBV28 and J is TRBJ2-3, with D tentatively TRBD2 (5 bases). The CDR3 is 13 amino acids. Deletions cut 10 bases from V and 4 bases from J, with 15 bases between. Germline CDR1 is MDHEN and CDR2 is SYDVKM. This CDR3 reads CATRTTNSDTQYF. The CDR3 DNA is TGTGCCACCAGGACGACTAATTCAGATACGCAGTATTTT.